This T cell receptor beta chain is from a study of cytomegalovirus exposure and HLA in healthy donors. Study-level points and caveats: A link between a missense DCLRE1C variant and TCR beta V- and J-gene trimming emerged from a later analysis.

A word on this clone: The antigen remains undetermined.

PCR primers comprised 60 Vbeta and 13 Jbeta primers. Measured with immunoSEQ multiplex PCR; TCRdb has only the in-frame clones, and not every one. Of around 170,000 clones in the sample, roughly three quarters were seen once. Unrecorded immune exposure was likely among donors, who were nominally healthy when sampled. This CDR3 has 15 amino acids. Trimming removed 2 bases at V and 4 bases at J, with 15 bases between. Germline CDR1 is SGHTA and CDR2 is FQGTGA. This TCR was recovered from a woman aged 25 to 39 in good health and CMV-seropositive. Specimen: PBMCs. The chain couples TRBV7-3 to TRBJ2-7, with D unresolved. CDR3 DNA sequence: TGTGCCAGCAGCTTACAACCCTTTCCTCAGTACGAGCAGTACTTC. This sequence encodes CASSLQPFPQYEQYF.